These T cell receptor beta chains were read from a single sample in a study of blood T cells in healthy people across ages. TCRdb independently ran MiXCR on the 5' RACE reads; one entry per CDR3 protein. The sample has some 1.1 million distinct CDR3 sequences, 35% to 40% seen once. The material sequenced was blood. Receptor source: a man between 18 and 35 years old in good health. Both conserved end residues are part of each CDR3. The D gene is left open where the match is weak. Rows give clone size only sometimes, using once, few, many, or a class for an expanded clone.

size	D	V	J	CDR3	DNA
many	.	TRBV14	TRBJ1-2	CASSQVGSGYGYTF	TGTGCCAGCAGCCAAGTGGGCTCGGGTTATGGCTACACCTTC
few	.	TRBV7-8	TRBJ2-4	CASSLRPYGAKNIQYF	TGTGCCAGCAGCCTCCGACCCTACGGGGCCAAAAACATTCAGTACTTC
.	.	TRBV7-2	TRBJ2-6	CASSLVYTGGGSGANVLTF	TGTGCCAGCAGCTTAGTTTATACAGGGGGGGGCTCTGGGGCCAACGTCCTGACTTTC
.	.	TRBV20-1	TRBJ2-7	CSAGGPEQYF	TGCAGTGCAGGAGGGCCTGAGCAGTACTTC
few	.	TRBV29-1	TRBJ2-2	CSVVPTAGANTGELFF	TGCAGCGTTGTCCCTACGGCAGGCGCGAACACCGGGGAGCTGTTTTTT
.	.	TRBV2	TRBJ2-5	CASSDPQETQYF	TGTGCCAGCAGCGATCCGCAAGAGACCCAGTACTTC
.	.	TRBV21-1	TRBJ2-3	CASSKVSAETGASTDTQYF	TGTGCCAGCAGCAAAGTATCGGCCGAGACAGGGGCTAGCACAGATACGCAGTATTTT
.	TRBD2	TRBV6-6	TRBJ2-5	CAAGTSGVLEQYF	TGTGCCGCAGGGACTAGCGGGGTCCTTGAGCAGTACTTC
.	.	TRBV2	TRBJ1-6	CASSKRAASSYNSPLHF	TGTGCCAGCAGTAAAAGGGCAGCGAGCTCCTATAATTCACCCCTCCACTTT
few	.	TRBV6-2/TRBV6-3	TRBJ1-2	CASSPQGRDGYTF	TGTGCCAGCAGTCCACAGGGTAGAGATGGCTACACCTTC
few	.	TRBV9	TRBJ2-5	CASSAEPLETQYF	TGTGCCAGCAGCGCAGAGCCATTGGAGACCCAGTACTTC
few	TRBD1	TRBV20-1	TRBJ2-1	CSAPSGQGANEQFF	TGCAGTGCTCCCTCCGGACAGGGGGCGAATGAGCAGTTCTTC
.	.	TRBV7-9	TRBJ1-2	CASTLSRGINYGYTF	TGTGCCAGCACCCTAAGCCGGGGAATAAACTATGGCTACACCTTC
.	.	TRBV2	TRBJ2-3	CAKRGGTDTQYF	TGTGCCAAAAGAGGAGGTACAGATACGCAGTATTTT
.	.	TRBV6-6	TRBJ2-5	CASSGAFQETQYF	TGTGCCAGCAGTGGGGCGTTTCAAGAGACCCAGTACTTC
.	.	TRBV7-9	TRBJ1-1	CASSDTGTTEAFF	TGTGCCAGCAGCGACACAGGGACGACTGAAGCTTTCTTT
.	.	TRBV15	TRBJ2-5	CATSRDLFMETQYF	TGTGCCACCAGCAGAGATCTCTTTATGGAGACCCAGTACTTC
.	.	TRBV12-3/TRBV12-4	TRBJ2-1	CASNELGAYNEQFF	TGTGCCAGCAACGAGCTGGGGGCCTACAATGAGCAGTTCTTC
.	.	TRBV4-1	TRBJ1-3	CASSQDRLGSHSGNTIYF	TGCGCCAGCAGCCAAGATCGTCTCGGCAGCCACTCTGGAAACACCATATATTTT
.	.	TRBV7-6	TRBJ1-5	CASSLEAGNSNQPQHF	TGTGCCAGCAGCTTAGAAGCAGGCAATAGCAATCAGCCCCAGCATTTT
.	.	TRBV18	TRBJ2-1	CASSPDMDSYNEQFF	TGTGCCAGCTCACCGGACATGGACTCCTACAATGAGCAGTTCTTC
many	.	TRBV20-1	TRBJ2-7	CSAGTHNEQYF	TGCAGTGCTGGGACCCACAATGAGCAGTACTTC
.	TRBD1	TRBV27	TRBJ2-6	CASRLGTGINVLTF	TGTGCCAGCAGGTTAGGGACAGGAATCAACGTCCTGACTTTC
.	.	TRBV10-3	TRBJ2-2	CAISRTDTNTGELFF	TGTGCCATCAGTCGGACGGATACGAACACCGGGGAGCTGTTTTTT
.	TRBD1	TRBV10-3	TRBJ2-3	CAISGRTGKMDRGTDTQYF	TGTGCCATCAGTGGACGGACAGGGAAGATGGATAGGGGCACAGATACTCAGTATTTT
.	.	TRBV20-1	TRBJ1-3	CSALTSAGNTIYF	TGCAGTGCTTTGACTTCTGCTGGAAACACCATATATTTT
.	.	TRBV6-6	TRBJ2-1	CASSYAGLYSKGQFF	TGTGCCAGCAGTTACGCGGGACTTTACTCCAAGGGGCAGTTCTTC
.	TRBD2	TRBV20-1	TRBJ2-7	CSARDPGSGVYNERYF	TGCAGTGCTAGAGATCCTGGTAGCGGGGTTTACAATGAGCGGTACTTC
few	.	TRBV27	TRBJ1-3	CASSPYDRSSGNTIYF	TGTGCCAGCAGTCCGTACGACAGGAGCTCTGGAAACACCATATATTTT
few	.	TRBV27	TRBJ1-4	CATSDSTNEKLFF	TGTGCCACCTCCGACAGCACTAATGAAAAACTGTTTTTT
.	.	TRBV6-1	TRBJ1-2	CASSAADTYGYTF	TGTGCCAGCAGCGCGGCTGATACCTATGGCTACACCTTC
.	.	TRBV7-3	TRBJ2-1	CASSLLLQGYNEQFF	TGTGCCAGCAGCTTATTACTTCAGGGTTACAATGAGCAGTTCTTC
few	.	TRBV6-2/TRBV6-3	TRBJ1-1	CASSYPTHQAFF	TGTGCCAGCAGTTACCCTACGCACCAAGCTTTCTTT
.	TRBD1	TRBV15	TRBJ2-7	CATSRDRGRFEQYF	TGTGCCACCAGCAGAGACAGGGGGCGTTTCGAGCAGTACTTC
few	TRBD2	TRBV7-2	TRBJ2-1	CASSLHAGGLNEQFF	TGTGCCAGCAGCTTACATGCGGGAGGCCTCAATGAGCAGTTCTTC
.	.	TRBV5-1	TRBJ2-2	CASSFVGPNTGELFF	TGCGCCAGCAGCTTTGTAGGACCTAACACCGGGGAGCTGTTTTTT
once	.	TRBV21-1	TRBJ2-7	CASSKSPGQGALITLGGYEQYF	TGTGCCAGCAGCAAATCCCCGGGACAGGGGGCTTTAATAACCCTTGGGGGTTACGAGCAGTACTTC
.	TRBD1	TRBV25-1	TRBJ2-2	CASRRGQGSTGELFF	TGTGCCAGCAGGAGAGGACAGGGAAGCACCGGGGAGCTGTTTTTT
.	.	TRBV4-1	TRBJ1-6	CASSQDRDYNSPLHF	TGCGCCAGCAGCCAAGATCGGGACTATAATTCACCCCTCCACTTT
.	.	TRBV29-1	TRBJ1-2	CSVEDREGGYTF	TGCAGCGTTGAAGATCGGGAAGGAGGCTACACCTTC
.	TRBD1	TRBV20-1	TRBJ1-1	CSAREWGQGQHTEAFF	TGCAGTGCTAGAGAGTGGGGACAGGGACAGCACACTGAAGCTTTCTTT
.	TRBD1	TRBV6-2/TRBV6-3	TRBJ1-5	CASTERQGDDNNQPQHF	TGTGCCAGCACCGAAAGACAGGGAGACGACAACAATCAGCCCCAGCATTTT
once	.	TRBV9	TRBJ2-7	CASSVGGTVINEQYF	TGTGCCAGCAGCGTAGGGGGGACTGTCATTAATGAGCAGTACTTC
many	.	TRBV12-3/TRBV12-4	TRBJ1-5	CASSFGTNNQPQHF	TGTGCCAGCAGTTTTGGCACTAACAATCAGCCCCAGCATTTT
.	.	TRBV10-3	TRBJ1-6	CAISVGSRDSPLHF	TGTGCCATCAGTGTTGGGAGTCGTGATTCACCCCTCCACTTT
.	.	TRBV29-1	TRBJ1-1	CSADGLGLSAFF	TGCAGCGCCGATGGGTTAGGGTTGTCAGCTTTCTTT
.	.	TRBV5-1	TRBJ2-1	CASGLLAGYHNEQFF	TGCGCCAGCGGCTTGTTGGCAGGGTACCACAATGAGCAGTTCTTC
.	.	TRBV29-1	TRBJ2-2	CSVEPRTNTGELFF	TGCAGCGTTGAACCCAGAACGAACACCGGGGAGCTGTTTTTT
few	.	TRBV4-3	TRBJ1-2	CASSQEVVGGPYGYTF	TGCGCCAGCAGCCAAGAGGTGGTCGGGGGCCCCTATGGCTACACCTTC
few	.	TRBV10-3	TRBJ2-3	CAISESGRVGSDTQYF	TGTGCCATCAGTGAGTCGGGCCGGGTAGGTTCAGATACGCAGTATTTT
.	.	TRBV15	TRBJ1-4	CATSRSDPGQWNEKLFF	TGTGCCACCAGCAGATCCGACCCCGGACAGTGGAATGAAAAACTGTTTTTT